The rows below give T cell receptor beta chains drawn from one sample of a study of Ad26.COV2.S vaccination and SARS-CoV-2 variants. Sequencing was performed with immunoSEQ multiplex PCR; in TCRdb, only in-frame clones are kept and a portion is missing. Of about 430,000 clones detected, 75% to 95% appear once; the ten largest clones hold 9% to 15%. This material consisted of peripheral blood, taken in a trial of Ad26.COV2.S vaccine versus placebo. Receptors originate from a person between 18 and 60 years old who received the Ad26.COV2.S COVID-19 vaccine or a placebo. Each CDR3 is given with its conserved first and last residue. Some rows mark clone size as missing; the rest say once, few, many or name a class of expanded clone.

v_call	clone_size	j_call	cdr3_aa
TRBV29-1	NA	TRBJ2-1	CSVLGSDRSYNEQFF
TRBV5-1	NA	TRBJ2-1	CASSPGTSGTREQFF
TRBV28	NA	TRBJ2-5	CASGGQETQYF
TRBV6-5	NA	TRBJ2-1	CASTRGNEQFF
TRBV20-1	NA	TRBJ2-3	CSASLLAGGQDTQYF
TRBV18	few	TRBJ2-7	CASSGQQAYEQYF
TRBV7-8	once	TRBJ2-3	CASSLAREQGDTQYF
TRBV5-4	once	TRBJ2-5	CASSLGPHETQYF
TRBV27	NA	TRBJ2-7	CASIAGTSGKQYF
TRBV28	NA	TRBJ2-3	CASSLRLAGGGDTQYF
TRBV30	NA	TRBJ1-1	CAWMSEMRSEAFF
TRBV3-1/TRBV3-2	NA	TRBJ1-1	CASSQIDKNTEAFF
TRBV7-2	NA	TRBJ1-1	CASSLGATEAFF
TRBV10-3	NA	TRBJ1-6	CATRMTGEGSPLHF
TRBV7-4	NA	TRBJ2-4	CASSLARENKNIQYF
TRBV30	NA	TRBJ2-7	CAWRLAGGPDYEQYF
TRBV6-2/TRBV6-3	few	TRBJ1-5	CASSYQRRDQPQHF
TRBV7-6	NA	TRBJ2-3	CASSLERSGTNTDTQYF
TRBV12-3/TRBV12-4	NA	TRBJ1-1	CASSLLENTEAFF
TRBV28	NA	TRBJ1-4	CASSFLGRINEKLFF
TRBV27	NA	TRBJ2-1	CASGRVMGVGTSGRMVNEQFF
TRBV5-4	NA	TRBJ2-5	CASSLVFQETQYF
TRBV23-1	NA	TRBJ1-6	CASGSPHRNRVSSYNSPLHF
TRBV30	NA	TRBJ2-7	CACRTTDRFYEQYF
TRBV6-5	NA	TRBJ2-5	CASSYSQGRQTQYF
TRBV6-1	NA	TRBJ2-2	CASSESGGGELFF
TRBV7-9	NA	TRBJ2-7	CASSLALGLASYEQYF
TRBV19	NA	TRBJ2-3	CASSIRISTDTQYF
TRBV7-9	NA	TRBJ2-7	CASRSGGFLPNEQYF
TRBV9	once	TRBJ2-7	CASSALDLGQGGYEQYF
TRBV27	once	TRBJ2-3	CASSLYRTDTQYF
TRBV29-1	NA	TRBJ1-5	CSVDSPRGRGNQPQHF
TRBV7-2	NA	TRBJ2-1	CASSPARRFGEQFF
TRBV30	NA	TRBJ2-1	CAWSVEWGTITLGTYNEQFF
TRBV12-3/TRBV12-4	NA	TRBJ1-1	CASSLGFEAFF
TRBV25-1	NA	TRBJ2-1	CASSPGRGLVNEQFF
TRBV6-6	NA	TRBJ2-5	CASSPQVGSLETQYF
TRBV2	NA	TRBJ1-5	CASSELRGARQHF
TRBV10-2	once	TRBJ1-5	CASRLGSLSNQPQHF
TRBV4-1	NA	TRBJ1-2	CASSQVAAGRGDGYTF